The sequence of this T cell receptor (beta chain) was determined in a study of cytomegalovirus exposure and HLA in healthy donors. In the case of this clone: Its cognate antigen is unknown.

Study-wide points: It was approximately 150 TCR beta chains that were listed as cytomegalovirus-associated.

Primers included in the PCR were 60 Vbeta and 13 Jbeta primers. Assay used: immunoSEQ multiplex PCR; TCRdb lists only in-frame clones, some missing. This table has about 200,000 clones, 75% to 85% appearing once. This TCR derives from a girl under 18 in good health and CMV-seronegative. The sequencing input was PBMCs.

DNA for the CDR3: TGCGCCAGCAGCTTAGGGACAGCCAATGGCTACACCTTC. The encoded protein is CASSLGTANGYTF. The chain combines TRBV5-1 with TRBJ1-2; 7 nucleotides align to TRBD1. The germline CDR1 and CDR2 sequences are SGHRS and YFSETQ. This CDR3 contains 13 residues. V lost 2 bases, J lost 6 bases, and 4 bases stayed unmatched.